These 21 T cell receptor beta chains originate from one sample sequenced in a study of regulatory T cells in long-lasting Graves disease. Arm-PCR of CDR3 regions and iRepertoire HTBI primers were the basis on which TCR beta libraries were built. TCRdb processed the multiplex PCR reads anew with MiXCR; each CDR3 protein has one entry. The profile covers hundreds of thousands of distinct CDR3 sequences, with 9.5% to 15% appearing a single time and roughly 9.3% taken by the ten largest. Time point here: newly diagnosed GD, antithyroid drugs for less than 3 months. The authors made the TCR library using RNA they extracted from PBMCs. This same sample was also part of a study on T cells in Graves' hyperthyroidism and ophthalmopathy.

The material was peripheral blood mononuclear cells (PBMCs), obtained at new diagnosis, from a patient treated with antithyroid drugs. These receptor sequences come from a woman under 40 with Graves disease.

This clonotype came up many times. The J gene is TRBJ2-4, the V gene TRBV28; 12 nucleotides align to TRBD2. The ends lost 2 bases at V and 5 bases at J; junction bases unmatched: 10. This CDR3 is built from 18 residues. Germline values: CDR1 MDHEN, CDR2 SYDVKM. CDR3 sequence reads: CASSLRSSGRAMENIQYF. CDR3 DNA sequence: TGTGCCAGCAGTTTACGTTCTAGCGGGAGGGCCATGGAAAACATTCAGTACTTC.

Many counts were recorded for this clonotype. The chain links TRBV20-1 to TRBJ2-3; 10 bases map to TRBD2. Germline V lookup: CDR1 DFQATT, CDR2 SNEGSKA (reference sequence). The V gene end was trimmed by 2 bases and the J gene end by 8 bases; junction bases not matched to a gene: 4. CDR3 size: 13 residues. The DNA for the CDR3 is TGCAGTGCTAGACTAGCGGGAGTAGGTACGCAGTATTTT. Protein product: CSARLAGVGTQYF.

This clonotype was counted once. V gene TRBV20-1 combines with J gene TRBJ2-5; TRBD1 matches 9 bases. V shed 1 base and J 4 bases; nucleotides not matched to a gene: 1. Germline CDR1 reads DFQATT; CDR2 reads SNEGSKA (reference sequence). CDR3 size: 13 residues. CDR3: CSARGTGAETQYF. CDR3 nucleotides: TGCAGTGCTAGAGGGACAGGGGCAGAGACCCAGTACTTC.

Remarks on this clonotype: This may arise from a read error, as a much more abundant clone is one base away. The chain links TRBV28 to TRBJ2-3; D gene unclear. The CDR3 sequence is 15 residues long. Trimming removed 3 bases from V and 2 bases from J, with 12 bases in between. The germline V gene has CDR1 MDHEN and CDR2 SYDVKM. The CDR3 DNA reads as TGTGCCAGCAGTTTCTGGTCCCCCTACACAGATACGCAGTATTTT. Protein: CASSFWSPYTDTQYF.

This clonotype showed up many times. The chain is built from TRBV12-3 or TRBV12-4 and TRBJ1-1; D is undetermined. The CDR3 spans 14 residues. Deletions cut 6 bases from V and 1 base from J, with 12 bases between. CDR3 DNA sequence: TGTGCCAGCAGCTTTGGGCTTGAGAACACTGAAGCTTTCTTT. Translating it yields CASSFGLENTEAFF.

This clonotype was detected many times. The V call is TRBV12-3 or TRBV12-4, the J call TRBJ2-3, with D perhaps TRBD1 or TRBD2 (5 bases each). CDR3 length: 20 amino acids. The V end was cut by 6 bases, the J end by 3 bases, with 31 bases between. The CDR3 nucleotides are TGTGCCAGCAGCTCACCAGGGCAGGGTGGGACCTTCGAGGAGACAGATACGCAGTATTTT. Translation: CASSSPGQGGTFEETDTQYF.

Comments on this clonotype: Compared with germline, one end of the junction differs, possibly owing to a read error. This chain's CDR3 is CASGQDRGGGNTEAFF. Here the CDR3 DNA reads TGCGCCAGCGGCCAAGATCGCGGCGGGGGGAACACTGAAGCTTTCTTT. The chain combines TRBV4-3 with TRBJ1-1; possibly TRBD1 for D (5 bases). Germline loops: CDR1 LGHNA, CDR2 YSLEER. The CDR3 is 16 residues long.

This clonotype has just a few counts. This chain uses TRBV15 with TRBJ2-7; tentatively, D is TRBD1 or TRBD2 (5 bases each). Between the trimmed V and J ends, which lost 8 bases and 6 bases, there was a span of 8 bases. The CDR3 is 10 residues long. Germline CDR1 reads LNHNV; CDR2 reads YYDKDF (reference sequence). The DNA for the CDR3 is TGTGCCACCCCCGGGGCCGAGCAGTACTTC. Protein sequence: CATPGAEQYF.

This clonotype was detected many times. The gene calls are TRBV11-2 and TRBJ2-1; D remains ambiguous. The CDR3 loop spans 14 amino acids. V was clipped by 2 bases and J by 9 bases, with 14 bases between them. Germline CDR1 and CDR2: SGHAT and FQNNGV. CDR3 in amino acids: CASSLFTTSGEQFF. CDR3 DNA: TGTGCCAGCAGCTTATTCACGACGTCAGGTGAGCAGTTCTTC.

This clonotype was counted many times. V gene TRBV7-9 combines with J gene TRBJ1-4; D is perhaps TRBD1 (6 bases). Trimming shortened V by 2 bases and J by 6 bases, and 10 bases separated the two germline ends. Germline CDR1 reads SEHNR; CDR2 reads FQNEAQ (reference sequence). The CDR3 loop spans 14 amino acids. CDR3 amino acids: CASSLPGVDEKLFF. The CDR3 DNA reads TGTGCCAGCAGCTTACCAGGGGTTGATGAAAAACTGTTTTTT.

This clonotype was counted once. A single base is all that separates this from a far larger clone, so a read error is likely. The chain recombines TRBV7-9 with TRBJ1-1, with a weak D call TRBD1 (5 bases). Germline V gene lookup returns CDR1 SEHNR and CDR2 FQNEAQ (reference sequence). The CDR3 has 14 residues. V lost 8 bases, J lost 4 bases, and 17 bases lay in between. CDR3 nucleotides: TGTGCCAGCCGCCCCGGACATATGAGCACTGAAGCTTTCTTT. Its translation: CASRPGHMSTEAFF.

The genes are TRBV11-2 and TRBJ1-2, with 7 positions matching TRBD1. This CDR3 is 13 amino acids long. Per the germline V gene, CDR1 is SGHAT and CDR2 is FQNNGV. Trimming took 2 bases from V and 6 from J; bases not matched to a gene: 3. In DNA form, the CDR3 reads TGTGCCAGCAGCTTATTAGGGGGCGATGGCTACACCTTC. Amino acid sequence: CASSLLGGDGYTF.

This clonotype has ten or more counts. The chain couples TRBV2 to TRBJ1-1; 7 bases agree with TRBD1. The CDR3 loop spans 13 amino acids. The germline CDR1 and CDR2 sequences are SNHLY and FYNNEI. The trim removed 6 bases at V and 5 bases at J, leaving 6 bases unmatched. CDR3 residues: CASRGQLRTEAFF. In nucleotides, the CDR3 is TGTGCCAGCAGGGGACAGTTGAGAACTGAAGCTTTCTTT.

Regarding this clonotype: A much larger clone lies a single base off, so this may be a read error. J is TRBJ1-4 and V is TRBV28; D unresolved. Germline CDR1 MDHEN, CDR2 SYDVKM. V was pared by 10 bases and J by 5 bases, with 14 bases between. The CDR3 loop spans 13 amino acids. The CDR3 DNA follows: TGTGCCATCCATAACGGAAACAATGAAAAACTGTTTTTT. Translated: CAIHNGNNEKLFF.

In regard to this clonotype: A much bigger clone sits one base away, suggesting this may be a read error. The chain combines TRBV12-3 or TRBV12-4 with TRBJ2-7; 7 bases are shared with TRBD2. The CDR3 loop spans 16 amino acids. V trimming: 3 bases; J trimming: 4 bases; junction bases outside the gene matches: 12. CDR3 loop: CASSLGGGGLGYEQYF. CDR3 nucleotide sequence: TGTGCCAGCAGTTTGGGGGGGGGAGGTCTCGGGTACGAGCAGTACTTC.

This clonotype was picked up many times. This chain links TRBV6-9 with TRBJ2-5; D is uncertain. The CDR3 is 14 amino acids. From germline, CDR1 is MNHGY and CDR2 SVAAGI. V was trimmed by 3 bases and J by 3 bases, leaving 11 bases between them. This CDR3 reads CASSYTGPKETQYF. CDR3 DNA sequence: TGTGCCAGCAGTTACACGGGCCCTAAAGAGACCCAGTACTTC.

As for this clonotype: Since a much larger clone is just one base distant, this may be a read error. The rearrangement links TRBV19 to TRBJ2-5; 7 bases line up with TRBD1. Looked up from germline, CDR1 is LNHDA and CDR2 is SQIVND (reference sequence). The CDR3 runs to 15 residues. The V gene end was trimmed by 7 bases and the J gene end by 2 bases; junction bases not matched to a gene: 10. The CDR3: CASKRGLRTQETQYF. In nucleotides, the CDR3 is TGTGCCAGTAAGAGGGGGCTGAGAACTCAAGAGACCCAGTACTTC.

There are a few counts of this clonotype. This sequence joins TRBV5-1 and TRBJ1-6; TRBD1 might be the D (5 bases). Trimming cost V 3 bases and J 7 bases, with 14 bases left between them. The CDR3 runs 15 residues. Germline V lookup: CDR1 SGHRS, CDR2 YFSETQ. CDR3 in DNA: TGCGCCAGCAGCTGGGGACTGGGTTCAAATTCACCCCTCCACTTT. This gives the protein CASSWGLGSNSPLHF.

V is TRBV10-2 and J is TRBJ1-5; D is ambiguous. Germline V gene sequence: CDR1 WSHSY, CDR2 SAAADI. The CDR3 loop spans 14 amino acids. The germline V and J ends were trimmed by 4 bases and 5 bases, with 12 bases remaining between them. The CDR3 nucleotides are TGCGCCAGCAGTGGGACTACCCGAGATCAGCCCCAGCATTTT. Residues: CASSGTTRDQPQHF.

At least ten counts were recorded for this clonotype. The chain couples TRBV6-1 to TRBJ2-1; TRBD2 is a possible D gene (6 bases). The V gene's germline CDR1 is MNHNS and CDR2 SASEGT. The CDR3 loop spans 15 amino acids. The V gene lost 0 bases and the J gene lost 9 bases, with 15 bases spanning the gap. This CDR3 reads CASSEALGGVVEQFF. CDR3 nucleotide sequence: TGTGCCAGCAGTGAAGCGCTTGGCGGGGTGGTTGAGCAGTTCTTC.

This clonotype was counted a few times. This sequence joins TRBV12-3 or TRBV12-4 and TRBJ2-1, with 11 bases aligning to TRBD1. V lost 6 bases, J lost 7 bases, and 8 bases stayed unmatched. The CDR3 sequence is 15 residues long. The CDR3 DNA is TGTGCCAGCAGGGATCCGGGACAGGGGGGGAATGAGCAGTTCTTC. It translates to CASRDPGQGGNEQFF.